This T cell receptor (beta chain) was retrieved from a study of T cells in Graves' hyperthyroidism and ophthalmopathy. Study-wide points: Blood also contained most expanded thyroid clonotypes above 0.001.

Clinical symptoms, serum thyroxine, TRAb, thyroid ultrasound and orbital computed tomography informed diagnoses. In its sample, this clonotype was seen many times. The antigen is not known. It was RNA transcripts that yielded the amplified TCR beta CDR3 regions. First-round RT-PCR of the TCR CDR3 relied on the HTBI primer set. TCRdb reprocessed the multiplex PCR reads with MiXCR, giving one entry per CDR3 protein. The sample records 350,000 or so distinct CDR3 sequences, around 18% being singletons. The CDR3 length is 14 residues. Looked up from germline, CDR1 is SGHTA and CDR2 is FQGNSA. Trimming left V 0 bases short and J 8 bases short, with 13 bases between.

The clonotype was recovered from a woman aged 35 to 49 with Graves' ophthalmopathy. The V call is TRBV7-2, the J call TRBJ1-1; weak D call: TRBD1 (5 bases). Sequenced sample: blood. The CDR3 protein is CASSLASPGREAFF. In DNA, the CDR3 is TGTGCCAGCAGCTTAGCGTCCCCGGGGCGAGAAGCTTTCTTT. The full variable domain, completed using reference TRBV7-2 and TRBJ1-1, is GAGVSQSPSNKVTEKGKDVELRCDPISGHTALYWYRQSLGQGLEFLIYFQGNSAPDKSGLPSDRFSAERTGGSVSTLTIQRTQQEDSAVYLCASSLASPGREAFFGQGTRLTVV.